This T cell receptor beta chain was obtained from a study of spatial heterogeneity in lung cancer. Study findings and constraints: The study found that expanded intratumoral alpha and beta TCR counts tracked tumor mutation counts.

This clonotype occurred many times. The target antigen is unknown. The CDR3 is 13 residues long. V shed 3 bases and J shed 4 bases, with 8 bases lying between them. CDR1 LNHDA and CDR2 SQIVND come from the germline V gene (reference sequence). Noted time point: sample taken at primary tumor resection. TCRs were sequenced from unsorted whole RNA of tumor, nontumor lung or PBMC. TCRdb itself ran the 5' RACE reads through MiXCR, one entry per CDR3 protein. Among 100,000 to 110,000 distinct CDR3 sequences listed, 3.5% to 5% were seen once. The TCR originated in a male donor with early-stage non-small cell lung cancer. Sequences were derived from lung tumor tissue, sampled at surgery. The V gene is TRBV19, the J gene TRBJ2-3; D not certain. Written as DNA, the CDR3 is TGTGCCAGTAGTATGGGGAATCCAGATACGCAGTATTTT. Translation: CASSMGNPDTQYF.